The rows below give T cell receptor beta chains drawn from one sample of a study of T cells in Graves' hyperthyroidism and ophthalmopathy. TCRdb redid the calling of the multiplex PCR reads with MiXCR, one entry per CDR3 protein. The profile covers about 640,000 distinct CDR3 sequences, with about 15% appearing a single time and approximately 13% taken by the ten largest. The sample taken for sequencing was blood. The receptors stem from a woman in her fifties or sixties with Graves' ophthalmopathy. Both conserved end residues are part of each CDR3.

CDR3 protein | J gene | V gene
CASSPAQGFVLVNTEAFF | TRBJ1-1 | TRBV12-3/TRBV12-4
CASSQDRGLAGMNGELFF | TRBJ2-2 | TRBV4-3
CASSLHRTGENEQFF | TRBJ2-1 | TRBV7-3
CASTRILNTEAFF | TRBJ1-1 | TRBV2
CASRPVPLARTAHTYEQYF | TRBJ2-7 | TRBV28
CASSLRQGLETQYF | TRBJ2-5 | TRBV3-1
CASSSPGLAETQYF | TRBJ2-5 | TRBV7-2
CASSLSGEVSEQYF | TRBJ2-7 | TRBV7-8
CATANGMNTGELFF | TRBJ2-2 | TRBV24-1
CASSLGIYYEQYF | TRBJ2-7 | TRBV7-2
CSARLQGGEGEQYF | TRBJ2-7 | TRBV20-1
CASSFSTGITYNEQFF | TRBJ2-1 | TRBV7-2
CASSLDGNTGELFF | TRBJ2-2 | TRBV5-1
CSQRGITGPYEQYF | TRBJ2-7 | TRBV20-1
CAWSPGVVGGYTF | TRBJ1-2 | TRBV30
CASRGRGRRSTEAFF | TRBJ1-1 | TRBV27
CASRIGLAGVYEQYF | TRBJ2-7 | TRBV6-1
CASSVAVGTTSGQETQYF | TRBJ2-5 | TRBV9
CASLGTSVYNEQFF | TRBJ2-1 | TRBV6-1
CASSEGQRNFNEQFF | TRBJ2-1 | TRBV5-1
CASSSPGQGTHEQYF | TRBJ2-7 | TRBV12-3/TRBV12-4
CASSPGLAGDYEGSYEQYF | TRBJ2-7 | TRBV3-1
CSASHSYYEQYF | TRBJ2-7 | TRBV20-1
CSVQAGELFF | TRBJ2-2 | TRBV29-1
CASSALGGGEKLFF | TRBJ1-4 | TRBV27
CASSYSPSTDSGNTIYF | TRBJ1-3 | TRBV6-5
CASSYSGDSSYEQYF | TRBJ2-7 | TRBV6-6
CATSRERTGIGQPQHF | TRBJ1-5 | TRBV15
CASSPGVIYGYTF | TRBJ1-2 | TRBV7-6